This TCR beta chain was obtained from a study of brain T cells in children with intractable seizures. Time point defined: blood from clinic visit 5 months post-surgery; TSC patient then seizure free. Surgery cases with the highest brain T cell transcript signatures were chosen for sequencing. TCRdb's table, derived via immunoSEQ multiplex PCR, lists solely in-frame clones and lacks some. The sample includes 340,000 or so clones, 85% to 95% of them seen just once. As concerns this clone: Its target is unknown.

Germline values: CDR1 GTSNPN, CDR2 SVGIG (reference sequence). The V and J ends lost 5 bases and 6 bases respectively, with 15 bases between them. This CDR3 region has 13 residues. Study-level points and caveats: Absence of clones before surgery may stem from lower sequencing depth.

The chain carries TRBV30 and TRBJ2-3; D is perhaps TRBD2 (6 bases). The TCR was taken from a boy under two years old with tuberous sclerosis and intractable seizures. Sample: peripheral blood, taken roughly 5 months after surgery. This CDR3 is CAWSTRRGDTQYF. The CDR3 DNA is TGTGCCTGGTCGACTAGGAGAGGGGATACGCAGTATTTT.